This T cell receptor beta chain came from a study of control samples from healthy donors and cancer patients (dated by TCRdb to the early 2020s). Details on this clone: Its antigen specificity is not known. Within one base of it there is no much larger clone, and no base qualities were kept.

The germline V gene (reference sequence) sets CDR1 to DFQATT and CDR2 to SNEGSKA. The CDR3 spans 17 residues, from the cysteine through the phenylalanine. The retained sequence is limited to the CDR3, 51 bases, with the frame set at the first base. The germline V and J ends show losses of 3 bases and 2 bases respectively, and no gene match explains 10 bases of the junction. Receptor amplification or capture employed the immunoSEQ multiplex PCR assay. This immuneACCESS table, as held by TCRdb, lists in-frame sequences with V and J called but not all clones. Of the missing ones, under half trace to an unresolved V gene in checked studies; the others have no known cause. This sample has 390,000 or so clones in its table, and 80% to 95% of those were observed once. The top ten clonotypes cover 5.5% to 7.5% of the sample.

This clonotype originated in a man aged 40-50 years with head and neck cancer. The sequenced sample consisted of PBMCs. The V gene is TRBV20-1 and the J gene is TRBJ2-3; TRBD2 matches 11 bases in the middle. The CDR3 corresponds to CSASVRRLAGPTDTQYF. The DNA sequence is TGCAGTGCTAGTGTTCGCCGACTAGCGGGGCCCACAGATACGCAGTATTTT.